This TCR beta chain was identified during a study of blood T cell repertoires in COVID-19. Study-level information: Samples of COVID-19 (acute and convalescent) were obtained from the United States, Italy and Spain.

Recruits, aged 18 to 89 years, lived in 25 or so US areas. Grouping used clinical history reported by participants in a survey and questionnaire. Authors' methods: From reference gene primer amplification, estimates of nucleated cell counts were derived. Sequenced by immunoSEQ multiplex PCR; TCRdb stores in-frame clones only, minus some. V, J and clone size were drawn from that table, and D and trimming were deduced from the DNA. Of about 240,000 clones listed, around 88% are singletons. The CDR3 length is 19 residues. Trimming removed 0 bases at V and 4 bases at J, with 25 bases between. Germline V gene sequence: CDR1 SGHNT, CDR2 YENEEA.

The chain carries TRBV11-3 and TRBJ2-7; D possibly corresponds to TRBD2 (5 bases). The sample taken for sequencing was PBMCs or T cells enriched from blood (not recorded which). The sequence derives from a woman aged 40 to 55 with acute COVID-19. The CDR3 coding sequence is TGTGCCAGCAGCTTAGATCCTAGGCCGATGGCTAGCTCAAGATACGAGCAGTACTTC. Protein: CASSLDPRPMASSRYEQYF. The variable domain in full, completed from reference TRBV11-3 and TRBJ2-7, reads EAGVVQSPRYKIIEKKQPVAFWCNPISGHNTLYWYLQNLGQGPELLIRYENEEAVDDSQLPKDRFSAERLKGVDSTLKIQPAELGDSAVYLCASSLDPRPMASSRYEQYFGPGTRLTVT.